This TCR beta chain derives from a study of T cell changes during pregnancy in multiple sclerosis. To note about this clone: Germline is not matched at one junction end, which may reflect a read error.

Data came from immunoSEQ multiplex PCR; TCRdb stores just in-frame clones and leaves some out. The data show under 45,000 clones, with 88% seen just once and 4.1% held by the top ten. The CDR3 has 11 residues. The V gene's germline CDR1 is DFQATT and CDR2 SNEGSKA (reference sequence). The receptor was derived from a female donor with multiple sclerosis, enrolled in a pregnancy study. Specimen: CD8+ T cells from peripheral blood mononuclear cells, collected in the first trimester of pregnancy. V gene TRBV20-1 combines with J gene TRBJ1-2; 7 positions agree with TRBD1. In nucleotides, the CDR3 is TGTGTGGGACAGTACGGACTTGGCTACACCTTC. The encoded protein is CVGQYGLGYTF.